This TCR beta chain was sequenced during a study of metastatic and nonmetastatic thyroid tumors. Study background: The authors compared repertoires across blood and tumor or nodule tissue from malignant and benign thyroid patients. Broader study findings: It was reportedly found that TCR beta diversity was significantly higher in malignant thyroid tumors than in benign nodules, a difference seen in both blood and tumor samples.

Looked up from germline, CDR1 is DFQATT and CDR2 is SNEGSKA (reference sequence). Trimming removed 3 bases from V and 1 base from J, with 10 bases in between. The CDR3 spans 13 residues. Every patient was untreated before thyroid surgery. This clone is classed as large (0.1 to 1%). The target antigen is unknown. Study processing details: What underpinned the distant-metastasis classifier for papillary thyroid cancer was the set of CDR3 differences across clinicopathological groups. From the PCR reads, TCRdb re-called clones with MiXCR. None of the V and J calls come from the authors' own analysis; TCRdb made them. The sample consists of about 3,100 clones, roughly 26% of them appearing once.

The source material was tumor tissue. The rearrangement uses TRBV20-1 and TRBJ2-7; D uncertain. The TCR originated in a female donor with papillary thyroid cancer or a benign thyroid nodule (not recorded which). Some clones in this sample may be carry-over from other donors' samples. CDR3 amino acids: CSASAAPSYEQYF. The CDR3 nucleotides are TGCAGTGCTAGTGCGGCTCCATCCTACGAGCAGTACTTC.